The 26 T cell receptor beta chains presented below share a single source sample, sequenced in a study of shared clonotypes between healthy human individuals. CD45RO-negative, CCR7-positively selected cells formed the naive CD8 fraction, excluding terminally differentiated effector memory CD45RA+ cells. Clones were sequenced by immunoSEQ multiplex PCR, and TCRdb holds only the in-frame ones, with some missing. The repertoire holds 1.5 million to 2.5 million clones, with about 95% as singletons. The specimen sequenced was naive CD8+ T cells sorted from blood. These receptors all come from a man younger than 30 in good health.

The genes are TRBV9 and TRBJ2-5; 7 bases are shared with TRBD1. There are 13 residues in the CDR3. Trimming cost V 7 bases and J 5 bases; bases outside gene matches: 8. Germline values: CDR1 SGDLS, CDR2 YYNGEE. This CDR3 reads CASQTGTEETQYF. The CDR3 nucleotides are TGTGCCAGCCAGACCGGGACAGAGGAGACCCAGTACTTC.

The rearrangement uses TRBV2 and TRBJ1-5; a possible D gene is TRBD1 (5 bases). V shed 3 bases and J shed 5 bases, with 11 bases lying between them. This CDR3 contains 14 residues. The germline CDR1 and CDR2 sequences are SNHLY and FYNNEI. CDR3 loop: CASSDWQGDQPQHF. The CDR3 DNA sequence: TGTGCCAGCAGTGATTGGCAGGGTGATCAGCCCCAGCATTTT. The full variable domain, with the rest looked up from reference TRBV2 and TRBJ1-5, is EPEVTQTPSHQVTQMGQEVILRCVPISNHLYFYWYRQILGQKVEFLVSFYNNEISEKSEIFDDQFSVERPDGSNFTLKIRSTKLEDSAMYFCASSDWQGDQPQHFGDGTRLSIL.

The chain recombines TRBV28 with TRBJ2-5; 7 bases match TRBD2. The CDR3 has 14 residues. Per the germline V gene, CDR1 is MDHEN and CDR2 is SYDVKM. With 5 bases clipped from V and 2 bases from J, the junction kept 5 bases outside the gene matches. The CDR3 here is CASSHWGGQETQYF. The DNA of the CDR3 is TGTGCCAGCAGTCATTGGGGGGGACAAGAGACCCAGTACTTC.

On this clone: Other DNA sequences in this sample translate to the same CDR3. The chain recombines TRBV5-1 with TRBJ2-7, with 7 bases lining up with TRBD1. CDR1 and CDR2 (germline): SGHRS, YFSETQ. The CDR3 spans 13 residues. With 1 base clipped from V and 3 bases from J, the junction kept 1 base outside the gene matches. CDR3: CASSLNRGYEQYF. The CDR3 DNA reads TGCGCCAGCAGCTTGAACAGGGGCTACGAGCAGTACTTC.

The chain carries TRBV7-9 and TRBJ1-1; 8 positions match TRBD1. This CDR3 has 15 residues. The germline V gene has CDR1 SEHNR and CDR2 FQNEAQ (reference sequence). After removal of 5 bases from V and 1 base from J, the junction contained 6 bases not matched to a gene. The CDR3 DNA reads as TGTGCCAGCAGCCCCAAGACAGGGGCGAACACTGAAGCTTTCTTT. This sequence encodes CASSPKTGANTEAFF. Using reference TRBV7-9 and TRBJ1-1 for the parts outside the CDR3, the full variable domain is DTGVSQNPRHKITKRGQNVTFRCDPISEHNRLYWYRQTLGQGPEFLTYFQNEAQLEKSRLLSDRFSAERPKGSFSTLEIQRTEQGDSAMYLCASSPKTGANTEAFFGQGTRLTVV.

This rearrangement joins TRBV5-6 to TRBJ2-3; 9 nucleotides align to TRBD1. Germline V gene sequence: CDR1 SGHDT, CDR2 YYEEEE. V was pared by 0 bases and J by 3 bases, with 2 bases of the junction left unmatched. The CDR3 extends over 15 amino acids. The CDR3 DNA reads TGTGCCAGCAGCTTGGACAGGGGGCTGACAGATACGCAGTATTTT. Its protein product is CASSLDRGLTDTQYF.

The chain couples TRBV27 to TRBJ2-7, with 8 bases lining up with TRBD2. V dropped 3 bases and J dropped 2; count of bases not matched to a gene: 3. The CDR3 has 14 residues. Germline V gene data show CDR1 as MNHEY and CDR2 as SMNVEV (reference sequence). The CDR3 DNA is TGTGCCAGCAGTTTTAGCGGGATCCCCTACGAGCAGTACTTC. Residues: CASSFSGIPYEQYF.

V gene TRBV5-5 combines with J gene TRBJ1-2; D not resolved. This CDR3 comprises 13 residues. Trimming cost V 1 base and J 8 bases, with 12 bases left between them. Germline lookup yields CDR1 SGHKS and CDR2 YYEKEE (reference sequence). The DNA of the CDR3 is TGTGCCAGCAGCTTGTCCACAGAGGAAGGCTACACCTTC. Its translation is CASSLSTEEGYTF.

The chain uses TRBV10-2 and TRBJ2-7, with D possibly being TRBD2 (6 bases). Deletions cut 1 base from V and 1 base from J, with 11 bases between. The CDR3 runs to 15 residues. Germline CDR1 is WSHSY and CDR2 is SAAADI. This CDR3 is CASSEFDGRSYEQYF. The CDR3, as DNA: TGCGCCAGCAGTGAGTTTGACGGGAGATCCTACGAGCAGTACTTC.

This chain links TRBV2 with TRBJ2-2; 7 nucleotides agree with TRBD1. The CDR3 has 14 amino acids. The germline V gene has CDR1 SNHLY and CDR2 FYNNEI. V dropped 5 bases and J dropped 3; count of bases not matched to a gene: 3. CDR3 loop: CASSITGDTGELFF. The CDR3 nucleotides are TGTGCCAGCAGTATTACAGGGGACACCGGGGAGCTGTTTTTT.

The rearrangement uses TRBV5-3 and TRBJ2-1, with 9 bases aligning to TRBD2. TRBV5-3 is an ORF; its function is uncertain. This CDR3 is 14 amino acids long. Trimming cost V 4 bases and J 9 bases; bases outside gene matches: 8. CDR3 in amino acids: CARSEVAGVGEQFF. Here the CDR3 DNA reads TGTGCCAGAAGCGAGGTAGCGGGAGTAGGTGAGCAGTTCTTC.

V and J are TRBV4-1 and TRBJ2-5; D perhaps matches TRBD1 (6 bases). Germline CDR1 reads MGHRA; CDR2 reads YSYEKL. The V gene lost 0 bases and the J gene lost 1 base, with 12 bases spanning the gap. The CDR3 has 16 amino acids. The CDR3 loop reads CASSQEYGQTQETQYF. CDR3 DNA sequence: TGCGCCAGCAGCCAAGAATATGGACAGACCCAAGAGACCCAGTACTTC.

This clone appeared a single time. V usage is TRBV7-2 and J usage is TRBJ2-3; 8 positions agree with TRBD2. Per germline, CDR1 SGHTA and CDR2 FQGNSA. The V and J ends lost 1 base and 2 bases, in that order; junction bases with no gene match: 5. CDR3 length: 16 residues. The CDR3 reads CASSLELADPTDTQYF. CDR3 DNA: TGTGCCAGCAGCTTAGAACTAGCGGATCCCACAGATACGCAGTATTTT.

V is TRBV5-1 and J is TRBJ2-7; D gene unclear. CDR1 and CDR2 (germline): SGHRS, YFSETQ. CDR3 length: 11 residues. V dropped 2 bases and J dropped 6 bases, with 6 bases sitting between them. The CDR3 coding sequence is TGCGCCAGCAGCTTACTGTCCGAGCAGTACTTC. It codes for CASSLLSEQYF.

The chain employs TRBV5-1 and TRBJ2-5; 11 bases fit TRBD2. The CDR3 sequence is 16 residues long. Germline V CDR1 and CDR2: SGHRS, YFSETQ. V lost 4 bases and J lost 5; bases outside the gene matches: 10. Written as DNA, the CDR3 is TGCGCCAGCAGCGTGGGACTAGCGGACCTCTGGGAGACCCAGTACTTC. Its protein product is CASSVGLADLWETQYF.

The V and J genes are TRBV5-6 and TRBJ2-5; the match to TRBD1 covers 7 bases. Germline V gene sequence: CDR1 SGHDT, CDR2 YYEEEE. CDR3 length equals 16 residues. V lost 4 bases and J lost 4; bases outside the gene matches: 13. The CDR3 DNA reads TGTGCCAGCAGCACTGGGACAGAAGAAGGGGGAGAGACCCAGTACTTC. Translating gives CASSTGTEEGGETQYF.

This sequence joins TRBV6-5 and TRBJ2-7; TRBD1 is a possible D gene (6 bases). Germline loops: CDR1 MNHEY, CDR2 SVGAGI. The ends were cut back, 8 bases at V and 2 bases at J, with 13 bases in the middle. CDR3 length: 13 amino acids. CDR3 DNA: TGTGCCAGCGGGGGCCCCGGAACCTACGAGCAGTACTTC. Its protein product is CASGGPGTYEQYF.

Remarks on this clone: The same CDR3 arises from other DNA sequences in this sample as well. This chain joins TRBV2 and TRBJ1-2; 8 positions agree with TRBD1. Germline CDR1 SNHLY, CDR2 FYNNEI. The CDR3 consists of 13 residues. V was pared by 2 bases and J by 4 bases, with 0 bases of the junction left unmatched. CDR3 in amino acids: CASSETGGYGYTF. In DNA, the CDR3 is TGTGCCAGCAGTGAAACAGGGGGCTATGGCTACACCTTC. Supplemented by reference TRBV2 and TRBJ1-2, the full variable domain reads EPEVTQTPSHQVTQMGQEVILRCVPISNHLYFYWYRQILGQKVEFLVSFYNNEISEKSEIFDDQFSVERPDGSNFTLKIRSTKLEDSAMYFCASSETGGYGYTFGSGTRLTVV.

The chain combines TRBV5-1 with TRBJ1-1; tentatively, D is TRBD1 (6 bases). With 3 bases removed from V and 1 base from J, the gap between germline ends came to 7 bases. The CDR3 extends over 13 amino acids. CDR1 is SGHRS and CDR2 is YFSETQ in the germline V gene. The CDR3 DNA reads TGCGCCAGCAGCTGGGACAAGAACACTGAAGCTTTCTTT. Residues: CASSWDKNTEAFF. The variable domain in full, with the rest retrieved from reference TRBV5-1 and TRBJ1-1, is KAGVTQTPRYLIKTRGQQVTLSCSPISGHRSVSWYQQTPGQGLQFLFEYFSETQRNKGNFPGRFSGRQFSNSRSEMNVSTLELGDSALYLCASSWDKNTEAFFGQGTRLTVV.

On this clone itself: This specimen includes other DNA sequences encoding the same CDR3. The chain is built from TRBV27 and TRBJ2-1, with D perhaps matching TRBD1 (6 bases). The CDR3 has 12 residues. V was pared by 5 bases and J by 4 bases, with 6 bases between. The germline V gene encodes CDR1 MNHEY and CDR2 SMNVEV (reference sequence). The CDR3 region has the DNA TGTGCCAGCAGTACAGGGTACAATGAGCAGTTCTTC. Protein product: CASSTGYNEQFF.

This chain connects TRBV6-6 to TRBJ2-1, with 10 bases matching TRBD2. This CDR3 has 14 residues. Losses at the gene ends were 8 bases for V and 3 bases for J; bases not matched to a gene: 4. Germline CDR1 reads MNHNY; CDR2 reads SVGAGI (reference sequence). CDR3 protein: CASAGTSVYNEQFF. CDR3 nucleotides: TGTGCCAGCGCGGGGACTAGCGTCTACAATGAGCAGTTCTTC.

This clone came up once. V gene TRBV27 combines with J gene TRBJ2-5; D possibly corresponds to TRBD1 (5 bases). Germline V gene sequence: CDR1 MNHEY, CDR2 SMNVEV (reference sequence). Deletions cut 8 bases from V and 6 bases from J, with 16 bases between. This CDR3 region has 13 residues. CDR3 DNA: TGTGCCAGCGGCGCCAGGGCAGGAAAGACCCAGTACTTC. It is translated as CASGARAGKTQYF.

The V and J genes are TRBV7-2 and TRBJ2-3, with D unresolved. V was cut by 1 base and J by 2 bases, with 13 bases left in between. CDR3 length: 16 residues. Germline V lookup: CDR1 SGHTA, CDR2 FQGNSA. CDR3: CASSLEEAKPTDTQYF. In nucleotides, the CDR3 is TGTGCCAGCAGCTTAGAAGAGGCAAAACCCACAGATACGCAGTATTTT.

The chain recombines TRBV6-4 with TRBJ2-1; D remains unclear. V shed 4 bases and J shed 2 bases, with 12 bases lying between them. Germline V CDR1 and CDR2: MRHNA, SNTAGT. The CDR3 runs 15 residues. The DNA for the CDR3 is TGTGCCAGCAGTGTCCTTTGGGCGCCCTACAATGAGCAGTTCTTC. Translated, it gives CASSVLWAPYNEQFF.

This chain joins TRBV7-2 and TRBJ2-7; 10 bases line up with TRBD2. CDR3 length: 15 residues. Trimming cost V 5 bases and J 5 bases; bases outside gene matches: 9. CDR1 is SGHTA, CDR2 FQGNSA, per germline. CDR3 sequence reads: CASSPSGGTGDEQYF. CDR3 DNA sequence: TGTGCCAGCAGCCCTAGCGGGGGCACGGGGGACGAGCAGTACTTC.

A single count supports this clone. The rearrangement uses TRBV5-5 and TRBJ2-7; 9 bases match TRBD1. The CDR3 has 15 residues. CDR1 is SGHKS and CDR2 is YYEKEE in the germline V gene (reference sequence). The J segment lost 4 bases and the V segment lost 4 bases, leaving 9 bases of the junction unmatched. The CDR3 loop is CASSPVGQGDYEQYF. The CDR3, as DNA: TGTGCCAGCAGCCCTGTGGGACAGGGTGATTACGAGCAGTACTTC.